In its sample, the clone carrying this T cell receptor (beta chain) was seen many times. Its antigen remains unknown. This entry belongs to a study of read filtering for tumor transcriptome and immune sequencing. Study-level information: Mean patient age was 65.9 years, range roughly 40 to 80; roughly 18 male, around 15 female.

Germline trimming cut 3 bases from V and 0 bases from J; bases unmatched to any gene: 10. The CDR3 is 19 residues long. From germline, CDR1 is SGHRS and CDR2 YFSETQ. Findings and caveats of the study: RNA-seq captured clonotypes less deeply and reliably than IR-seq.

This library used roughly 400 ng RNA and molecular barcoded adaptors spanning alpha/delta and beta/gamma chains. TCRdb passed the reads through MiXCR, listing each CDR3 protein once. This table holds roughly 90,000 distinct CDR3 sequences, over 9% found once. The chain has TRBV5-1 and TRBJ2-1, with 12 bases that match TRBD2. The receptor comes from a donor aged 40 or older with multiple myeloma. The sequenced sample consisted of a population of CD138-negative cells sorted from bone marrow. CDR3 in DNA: TGCGCCAGCAGCTCCGGGACTAGCGGGTTTCAGCCCTCCTACAATGAGCAGTTCTTC. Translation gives CASSSGTSGFQPSYNEQFF.